Here is one T cell receptor beta chain with its context. Antigen: not known. The data were obtained in a study of cytomegalovirus exposure and HLA in healthy donors. Study-wide results and limits: In a later analysis, a genetic analysis reported fewer productive-TCR N-insertions in an Asian-associated ancestry cluster than the cohort average. Cytomegalovirus-associated TCR beta chains were listed, numbering around 150.

PCR amplification relied on 60 Vbeta primers (plus 13 Jbeta primers). The protocol was immunoSEQ multiplex PCR, while the TCRdb copy is restricted to in-frame clones and leaves out a portion. The table lists about 160,000 clones, roughly 73% of them singletons, with around 1.3% in the top ten. Germline CDR1 is SGHVS and CDR2 is FQNEAQ. The CDR3 consists of 14 residues. Trimming left V 2 bases short and J 3 bases short, with 10 bases between. The sample was PBMCs. This clonotype was obtained from a woman in her 30s in good health and CMV-seronegative. The chain has TRBV7-8 and TRBJ1-1; D is unresolved. This CDR3 is CASSLIGRYTEAFF. In DNA form, the CDR3 reads TGTGCCAGCAGCTTAATAGGGAGGTACACTGAAGCTTTCTTT.